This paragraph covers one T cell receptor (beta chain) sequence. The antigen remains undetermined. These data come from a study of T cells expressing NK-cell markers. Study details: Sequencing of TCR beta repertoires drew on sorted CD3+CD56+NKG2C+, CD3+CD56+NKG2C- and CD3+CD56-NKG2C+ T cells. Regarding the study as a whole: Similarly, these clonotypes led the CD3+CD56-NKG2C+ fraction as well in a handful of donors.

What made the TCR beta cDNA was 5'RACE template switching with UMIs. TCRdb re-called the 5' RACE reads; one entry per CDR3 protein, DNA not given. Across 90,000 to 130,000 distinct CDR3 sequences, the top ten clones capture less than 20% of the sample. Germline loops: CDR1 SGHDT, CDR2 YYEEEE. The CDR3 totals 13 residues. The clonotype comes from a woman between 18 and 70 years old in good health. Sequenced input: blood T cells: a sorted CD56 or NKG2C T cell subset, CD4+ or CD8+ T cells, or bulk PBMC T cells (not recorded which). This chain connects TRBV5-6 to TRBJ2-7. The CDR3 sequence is CASSLVSSLEQYF. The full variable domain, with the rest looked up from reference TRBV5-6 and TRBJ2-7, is DAGVTQSPTHLIKTRGQQVTLRCSPKSGHDTVSWYQQALGQGPQFIFQYYEEEERQRGNFPDRFSGHQFPNYSSELNVNALLLGDSALYLCASSLVSSLEQYFGPGTRLTVT.